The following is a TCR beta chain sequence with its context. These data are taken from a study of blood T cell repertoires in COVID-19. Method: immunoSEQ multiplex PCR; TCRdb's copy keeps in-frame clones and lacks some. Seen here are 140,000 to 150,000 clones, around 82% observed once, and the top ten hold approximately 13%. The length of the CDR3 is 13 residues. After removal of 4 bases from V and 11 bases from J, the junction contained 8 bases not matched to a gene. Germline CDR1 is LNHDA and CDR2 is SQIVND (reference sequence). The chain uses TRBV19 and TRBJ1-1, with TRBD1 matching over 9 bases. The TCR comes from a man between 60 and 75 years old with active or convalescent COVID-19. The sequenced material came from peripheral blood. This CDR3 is CASSRDRGARAFF. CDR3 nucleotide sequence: TGTGCCAGTAGTAGAGACAGGGGGGCCCGGGCTTTCTTT.